Listed below are T cell receptor beta chains from one sample, sequenced in a study of T cells after yellow fever vaccination. Using its own MiXCR run on the 5' RACE reads, TCRdb lists one record per CDR3 protein. In the table there are about 220,000 distinct CDR3 sequences, 2.5% to 3.5% of which are singletons. Sequencing used CD4+ T cells sorted from PBMCs, obtained 10 days after the yellow fever booster vaccination. These receptors came from a man aged 18-30 years who received the YFV17D yellow fever vaccine. The CDR3 runs from the conserved cysteine through the conserved F or W. Fields, in order: CDR3 length, D gene, clone size, J gene, V gene, CDR3 DNA, CDR3 protein. The D gene is left open where the match is weak. The listing skips clone size in some rows; elsewhere it reads once, few, many or a size class.

len: 14; d_gene: NA; abundance: few; j_gene: TRBJ1-1; v_gene: TRBV7-2; CDR3nt: TGTGCCAGCAGCTTAGAGCCGGAGCGTCGTACACCTTTCTTT; CDR3aa: CASSLEPERRTPFF
len: 16; d_gene: NA; abundance: many; j_gene: TRBJ2-7; v_gene: TRBV7-2; CDR3nt: TGTGCCAGCAGCTTAGAGGAACCCGGGACTCATTGGGAGCAGTACTTC; CDR3aa: CASSLEEPGTHWEQYF
len: 15; d_gene: TRBD2; abundance: many; j_gene: TRBJ2-1; v_gene: TRBV29-1; CDR3nt: TGCAGCGTGAGTAGCGGGGGGGCCTCCTACAATGAGCAGTTCTTC; CDR3aa: CSVSSGGASYNEQFF
len: 17; d_gene: NA; abundance: NA; j_gene: TRBJ1-3; v_gene: TRBV18; CDR3nt: TGTGCCAGCTCACCGATCGGGACCGATGCCTCTGGAAACACCATATATTTT; CDR3aa: CASSPIGTDASGNTIYF
len: 13; d_gene: NA; abundance: many; j_gene: TRBJ2-7; v_gene: TRBV7-3; CDR3nt: TGTGCCAGCAGCCCCGGGAATTATTACGAGCAGTACTTC; CDR3aa: CASSPGNYYEQYF
len: 13; d_gene: NA; abundance: many; j_gene: TRBJ2-4; v_gene: TRBV4-1; CDR3nt: TGCGCCAGCAGCTTCCAGGGGTCAAACATTCAGTACTTC; CDR3aa: CASSFQGSNIQYF
len: 13; d_gene: NA; abundance: many; j_gene: TRBJ2-3; v_gene: TRBV5-1; CDR3nt: TGCGCCAGCAGATGGGGGGACACAGATACGCAGTATTTT; CDR3aa: CASRWGDTDTQYF
len: 18; d_gene: TRBD1; abundance: NA; j_gene: TRBJ1-2; v_gene: TRBV28; CDR3nt: TGTGCCAGCAGCTCAAGATACCGGGACAGGGGAGATAACTATGGCTACACCTTC; CDR3aa: CASSSRYRDRGDNYGYTF
len: 15; d_gene: TRBD2; abundance: few; j_gene: TRBJ2-5; v_gene: TRBV7-3; CDR3nt: TGTGCCAGCAGCTACCAAGCGGGACCGGGGGAGACCCAGTACTTC; CDR3aa: CASSYQAGPGETQYF
len: 15; d_gene: TRBD1; abundance: NA; j_gene: TRBJ2-3; v_gene: TRBV18; CDR3nt: TGTGCCAGCTCACCACCTACAGGGGGAGCAGATACGCAGTATTTT; CDR3aa: CASSPPTGGADTQYF
len: 13; d_gene: TRBD1; abundance: NA; j_gene: TRBJ1-2; v_gene: TRBV20-1; CDR3nt: TGCAGTGCCGGGGACAGGGGGAACTATGGCTACACCTTC; CDR3aa: CSAGDRGNYGYTF
len: 15; d_gene: NA; abundance: many; j_gene: TRBJ1-2; v_gene: TRBV6-6; CDR3nt: TGTGCCAGCCTTCCCCGCGGGTTCCCGGGATATGGCTACACCTTC; CDR3aa: CASLPRGFPGYGYTF
len: 14; d_gene: TRBD2; abundance: many; j_gene: TRBJ2-1; v_gene: TRBV5-1; CDR3nt: TGCGCCAGCAGCGCCCAAGCGGGAGACAATGAGCAGTTCTTC; CDR3aa: CASSAQAGDNEQFF
len: 14; d_gene: NA; abundance: NA; j_gene: TRBJ2-7; v_gene: TRBV2; CDR3nt: TGTGCCAGCAGTGTTACAGGCGTTCCGTCCGAGCAGTACTTC; CDR3aa: CASSVTGVPSEQYF
len: 13; d_gene: NA; abundance: few; j_gene: TRBJ2-5; v_gene: TRBV30; CDR3nt: TGTGCCTCCCAACGGAACTATCAAGAGACCCAGTACTTC; CDR3aa: CASQRNYQETQYF
len: 10; d_gene: NA; abundance: few; j_gene: TRBJ2-5; v_gene: TRBV5-5; CDR3nt: TGTGCCACCGGACAAGAGACCCAGTACTTC; CDR3aa: CATGQETQYF